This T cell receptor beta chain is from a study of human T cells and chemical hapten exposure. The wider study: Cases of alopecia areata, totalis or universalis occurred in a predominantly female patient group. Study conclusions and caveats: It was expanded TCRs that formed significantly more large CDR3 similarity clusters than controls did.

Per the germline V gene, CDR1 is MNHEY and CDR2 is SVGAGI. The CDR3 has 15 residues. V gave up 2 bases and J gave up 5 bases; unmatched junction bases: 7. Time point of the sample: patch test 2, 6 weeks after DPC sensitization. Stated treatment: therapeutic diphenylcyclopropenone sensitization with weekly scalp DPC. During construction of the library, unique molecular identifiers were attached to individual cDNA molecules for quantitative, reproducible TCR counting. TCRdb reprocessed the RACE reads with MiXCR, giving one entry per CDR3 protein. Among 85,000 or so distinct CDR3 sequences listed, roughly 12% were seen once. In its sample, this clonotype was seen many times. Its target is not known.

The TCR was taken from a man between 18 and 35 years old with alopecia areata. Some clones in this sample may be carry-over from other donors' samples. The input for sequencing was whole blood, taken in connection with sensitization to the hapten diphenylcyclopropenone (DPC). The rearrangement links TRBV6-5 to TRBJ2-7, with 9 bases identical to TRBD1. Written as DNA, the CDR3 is TGTGCCAGCAGTTACCCGGGACAGGGTAGGGACGAGCAGTACTTC. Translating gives CASSYPGQGRDEQYF.